Following are 12 T cell receptor beta chains from one sample sequenced in a study of OX40 agonist ivuxolimab in advanced cancers. Assay: immunoSEQ multiplex PCR; the TCRdb copy retains only in-frame clones and omits some. The data contain about 69,000 clones, around 90% of them singletons. Here the sequenced sample was CD4+ or CD8+ T cells sorted from blood, taken in a trial of the OX40 agonist ivuxolimab. All receptors come from an adult with an advanced solid tumor such as melanoma, head and neck, liver or kidney cancer.

This chain links TRBV5-1 with TRBJ2-2; TRBD1 or TRBD2 may be the D gene (6 bases each). Germline CDR1 SGHRS, CDR2 YFSETQ. This CDR3 has 16 residues. Trimming removed 5 bases from V and 6 bases from J, with 20 bases in between. CDR3 amino acids: CASRGAGYREAGELFF. Here the CDR3 DNA reads TGCGCCAGCAGGGGCGCGGGATACAGGGAGGCCGGGGAGCTGTTTTTT.

This chain links TRBV19 with TRBJ2-1, with 12 nucleotides matching TRBD2. Germline CDR1 and CDR2: LNHDA and SQIVND (reference sequence). The CDR3 extends over 16 amino acids. V lost 6 bases to trimming and J lost 10 bases; unmatched junction nucleotides: 13. In DNA form, the CDR3 reads TGTGCCAGTAGGGCTGGGGCTAGCGGGAGGGCCGTGGAGCAGTTCTTC. This sequence encodes CASRAGASGRAVEQFF.

This clone was seen just once. The rearrangement uses TRBV14 and TRBJ2-5; the D call may be TRBD1 or TRBD2 (5 bases each). V lost 4 bases to trimming and J lost 1 base, with 19 bases between them. The germline gives CDR1 SGHDN, CDR2 FVKESK. There are 17 residues in the CDR3. CDR3 residues: CASSPEEDTNFQETQYF. In DNA, the CDR3 is TGTGCCAGCAGCCCAGAGGAGGACACAAACTTCCAAGAGACCCAGTACTTC.

The chain combines TRBV6-5 with TRBJ2-6; tentatively, D is TRBD1 or TRBD2 (5 bases each). Looked up from germline, CDR1 is MNHEY and CDR2 is SVGAGI. This CDR3 contains 13 residues. Trimming shortened V by 8 bases and J by 2 bases, and 7 bases separated the two germline ends. CDR3 region: CASEGTGANVLTF. The CDR3 DNA reads as TGTGCCAGCGAGGGGACTGGGGCCAACGTCCTGACTTTC.

This sequence joins TRBV7-3 and TRBJ1-1, with no clear D. The V end lost 0 bases, the J end lost 2 bases, and 10 bases lay between the germline ends. There are 15 residues in the CDR3. Germline V gene data show CDR1 as SGHTA and CDR2 as FQGTGA. The CDR3 nucleotides are TGTGCCAGCAGCTTAACGGGGTCACCTAACACTGAAGCTTTCTTT. Protein sequence: CASSLTGSPNTEAFF.

The rearrangement links TRBV5-1 to TRBJ1-1; D is ambiguous. The CDR3 runs to 13 residues. CDR1 and CDR2 from the germline V gene are SGHRS and YFSETQ. V lost 0 bases and J lost 0, with 3 bases in between. As DNA, the CDR3 is TGCGCCAGCAGCTTGGTGGTGAACACTGAAGCTTTCTTT. Its protein product is CASSLVVNTEAFF.

The V call is TRBV2, the J call TRBJ2-5; 8 bases agree with TRBD1. Losses at the gene ends were 4 bases for V and 3 bases for J; bases not matched to a gene: 4. This CDR3 spans 14 amino acids. CDR1 and CDR2 (germline): SNHLY, FYNNEI. The CDR3 DNA reads TGTGCCAGCAGTGGACAGGGGTCGAAAGAGACCCAGTACTTC. It specifies CASSGQGSKETQYF.

This clone was seen just once. The CDR3 protein is CASSTPGQGWVGYTF. CDR3 bases: TGTGCCAGTAGTACCCCGGGACAGGGCTGGGTTGGCTACACCTTC. The chain recombines TRBV19 with TRBJ1-2; 9 bases line up with TRBD1. With 4 bases clipped from V and 7 bases from J, the junction kept 10 bases outside the gene matches. The germline gives CDR1 LNHDA, CDR2 SQIVND (reference sequence). The CDR3 consists of 15 residues.

V gene TRBV6-5 combines with J gene TRBJ2-7; tentatively, D is TRBD2 (6 bases). The germline V gene has CDR1 MNHEY and CDR2 SVGAGI. With 6 bases removed from V and 1 base from J, the gap between germline ends came to 16 bases. The CDR3 spans 15 residues. CDR3 nucleotide sequence: TGTGCCAGCAGATTGGGACTTCTGGGATCCTACGAGCAGTACTTC. Residues: CASRLGLLGSYEQYF.

The genes are TRBV10-3 and TRBJ2-7, with D perhaps TRBD1 (5 bases). This CDR3 has 16 residues. V was pared by 0 bases and J by 2 bases, with 14 bases between. Germline CDR1 reads ENHRY; CDR2 reads SYGVKD. The CDR3 coding sequence is TGTGCCATCAGTGAGTCGACTCTACAGGCCCCCTACGAGCAGTACTTC. Translated, it gives CAISESTLQAPYEQYF.

V usage is TRBV7-3 and J usage is TRBJ2-1; D remains ambiguous. Germline V gene data show CDR1 as SGHTA and CDR2 as FQGTGA. V lost 0 bases and J 5 bases, leaving 8 bases between the germline ends. The CDR3 loop spans 14 amino acids. The CDR3 loop is CASSLTRANNEQFF. The CDR3 DNA is TGTGCCAGCAGCTTAACTCGGGCGAACAATGAGCAGTTCTTC.

CDR3 residues: CASSATGGRNEQYF. CDR3 nucleotides: TGTGCCAGCAGCGCGACTGGGGGGCGGAACGAGCAGTACTTC. The genes are TRBV5-5 and TRBJ2-7; either TRBD1 or TRBD2 may supply D (6 bases each). Germline V gives CDR1 SGHKS, CDR2 YYEKEE (reference sequence). The CDR3 has 14 amino acids. Trimming left V 4 bases short and J 5 bases short, with 16 bases between.